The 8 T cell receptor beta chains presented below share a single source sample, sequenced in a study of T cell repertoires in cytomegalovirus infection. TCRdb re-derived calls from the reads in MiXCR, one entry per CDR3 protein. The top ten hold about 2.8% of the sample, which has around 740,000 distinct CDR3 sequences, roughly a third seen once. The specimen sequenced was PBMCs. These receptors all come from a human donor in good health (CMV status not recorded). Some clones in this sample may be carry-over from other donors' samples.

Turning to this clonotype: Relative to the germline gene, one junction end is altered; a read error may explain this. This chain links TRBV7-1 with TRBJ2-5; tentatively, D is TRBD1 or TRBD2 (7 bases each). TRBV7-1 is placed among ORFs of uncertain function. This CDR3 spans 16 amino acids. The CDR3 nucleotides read TGTGCCAGCAGCCGGGGGGACAGTATTTTACAAGAGTCCCAGTACTTC. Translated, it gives CASSRGDSILQESQYF.

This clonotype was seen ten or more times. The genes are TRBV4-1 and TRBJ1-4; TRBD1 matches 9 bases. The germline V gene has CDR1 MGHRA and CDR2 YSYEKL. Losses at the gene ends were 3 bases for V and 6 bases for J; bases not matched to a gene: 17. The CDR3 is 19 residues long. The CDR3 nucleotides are TGCGCCAGCAGCCACTCGGGCCTCCGGGACAGGGACTATGATGAAAAACTGTTTTTT. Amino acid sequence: CASSHSGLRDRDYDEKLFF.

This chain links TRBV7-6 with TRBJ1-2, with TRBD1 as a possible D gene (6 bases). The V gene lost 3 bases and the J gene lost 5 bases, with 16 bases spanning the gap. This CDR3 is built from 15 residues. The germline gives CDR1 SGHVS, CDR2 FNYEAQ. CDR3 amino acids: CASSLGDIPYYGYTF. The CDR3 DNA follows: TGTGCCAGCAGCTTGGGGGACATTCCCTATTATGGCTACACCTTC.

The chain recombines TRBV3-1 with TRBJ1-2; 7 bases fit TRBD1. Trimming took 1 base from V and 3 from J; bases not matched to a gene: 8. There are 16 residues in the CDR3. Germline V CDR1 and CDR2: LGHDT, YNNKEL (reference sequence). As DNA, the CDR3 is TGTGCCAGCAGCCAAGGGTACAGGGGAAAACACTATGGCTACACCTTC. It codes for CASSQGYRGKHYGYTF.

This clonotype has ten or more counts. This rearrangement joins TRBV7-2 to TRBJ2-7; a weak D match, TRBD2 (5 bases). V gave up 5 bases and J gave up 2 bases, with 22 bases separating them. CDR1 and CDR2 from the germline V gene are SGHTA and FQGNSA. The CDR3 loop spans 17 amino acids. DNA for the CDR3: TGTGCCAGCAGCCCTAGGATCATAGCACCTAGCCCCTACGAGCAGTACTTC. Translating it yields CASSPRIIAPSPYEQYF.

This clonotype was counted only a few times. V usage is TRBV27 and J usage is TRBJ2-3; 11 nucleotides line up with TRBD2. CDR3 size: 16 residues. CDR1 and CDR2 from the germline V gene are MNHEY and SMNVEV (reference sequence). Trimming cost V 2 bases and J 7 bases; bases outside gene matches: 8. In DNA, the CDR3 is TGTGCCAGCAGTTTAGCTAGCGGGGGGATACGGAATACGCAGTATTTT. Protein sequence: CASSLASGGIRNTQYF.

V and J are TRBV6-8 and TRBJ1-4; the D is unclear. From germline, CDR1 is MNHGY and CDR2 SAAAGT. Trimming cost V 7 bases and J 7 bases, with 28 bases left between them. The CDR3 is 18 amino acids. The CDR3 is CASTDLLDPLLGSEKLFF. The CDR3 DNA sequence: TGTGCCAGCACTGACCTCTTAGACCCGCTCCTCGGGAGTGAAAAACTGTTTTTT.

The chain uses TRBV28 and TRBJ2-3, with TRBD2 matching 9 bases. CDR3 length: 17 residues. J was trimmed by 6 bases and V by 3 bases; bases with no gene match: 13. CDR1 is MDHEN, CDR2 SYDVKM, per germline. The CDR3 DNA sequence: TGTGCCAGCAGTTTCGGGGGGTGGACTAGCGAATACGATACGCAGTATTTT. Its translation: CASSFGGWTSEYDTQYF.